Listed here are 24 T cell receptor beta chains from one sample, sequenced in a study of neurological immune-mediated disorders. This sample's time point: longitudinal time-point 3. TCRdb fed the 5' RACE reads into MiXCR, producing one record per CDR3 protein. The data hold some 89,000 distinct CDR3 sequences, with about 4.3% observed a single time. The sample consisted of PBMCs. The receptors come from a woman in her sixties with multiple sclerosis.

This clonotype was recorded many times. V and J are TRBV5-1 and TRBJ1-1, with a tentative D call TRBD1 (6 bases). The CDR3 has 14 amino acids. V shed 6 bases and J shed 2 bases, with 14 bases lying between them. CDR1 is SGHRS and CDR2 is YFSETQ in the germline V gene. CDR3 sequence: CASTPHRENTEAFF. For the CDR3, the DNA is TGCGCCAGCACCCCCCACAGGGAAAACACTGAAGCTTTCTTT.

This clonotype was counted many times. This chain links TRBV20-1 with TRBJ2-7; D gene ambiguous. Trimming took 5 bases from V and 5 from J, leaving 19 bases between them. The CDR3 consists of 14 residues. CDR1 is DFQATT and CDR2 is SNEGSKA in the germline V gene (reference sequence). CDR3 amino acids: CSAAREQLRDEQYF. In DNA, the CDR3 is TGCAGTGCTGCGCGAGAACAACTACGAGACGAGCAGTACTTC.

Ten or more counts support this clonotype. The V call is TRBV5-1, the J call TRBJ1-1, with D maybe TRBD1 (6 bases). This CDR3 region has 15 residues. CDR1 SGHRS and CDR2 YFSETQ come from the germline V gene. Trimming left V 1 base short and J 0 bases short, with 10 bases between. The CDR3 loop reads CASSLLGGVNTEAFF. DNA for the CDR3: TGCGCCAGCAGCTTGCTTGGGGGCGTGAACACTGAAGCTTTCTTT.

For this clonotype: One base away lies a much larger clone, so this may be a sequencing read error. This chain links TRBV3-1 with TRBJ2-7; weak D call: TRBD2 (5 bases). The CDR3 runs 14 residues. Germline V gene sequence: CDR1 LGHDT, CDR2 YNNKEL (reference sequence). Trimming removed 0 bases at V and 2 bases at J, with 8 bases between. CDR3 nucleotide sequence: TGTGCCAGCAGCCAAGACTGGCGGGCCTACGAGCAGTACTTC. It yields the protein CASSQDWRAYEQYF.

This clonotype was counted many times. J is TRBJ1-2 and V is TRBV5-1, with D uncertain. V lost 0 bases and J 5 bases, leaving 11 bases between the germline ends. The CDR3 totals 14 residues. From germline, CDR1 is SGHRS and CDR2 YFSETQ. The CDR3 region has the DNA TGCGCCAGCAGCTTGGGGACGGCCCTATATGGCTACACCTTC. Translating it yields CASSLGTALYGYTF.

This clonotype is deemed medium-sized. The V gene is TRBV15, the J gene TRBJ2-3; 8 nucleotides align to TRBD1. The CDR3 length is 13 residues. V shed 6 bases and J 2 bases; nucleotides not matched to a gene: 1. CDR1 LNHNV and CDR2 YYDKDF come from the germline V gene (reference sequence). CDR3: CATRDRATDTQYF. The CDR3 region has the DNA TGTGCCACCAGGGACAGGGCCACAGATACGCAGTATTTT.

This clonotype showed up many times. The rearrangement uses TRBV14 and TRBJ1-2; TRBD1 agrees at 9 bases. Germline V gene lookup returns CDR1 SGHDN and CDR2 FVKESK. V dropped 1 base and J dropped 8; count of bases not matched to a gene: 5. The CDR3 consists of 14 residues. This CDR3 is CASSQARTGEGYTF. In DNA form, the CDR3 reads TGTGCCAGCAGCCAAGCCCGGACAGGGGAAGGCTACACCTTC.

This clonotype appeared many times. The chain combines TRBV5-5 with TRBJ2-3; D is possibly TRBD1 (5 bases). The V end lost 4 bases, the J end lost 0 bases, and 9 bases lay between the germline ends. The length of the CDR3 is 14 residues. Germline values: CDR1 SGHKS, CDR2 YYEKEE (reference sequence). The CDR3 sequence: CASSHRQSTDTQYF. The CDR3 nucleotides are TGTGCCAGCAGCCACCGACAGAGCACAGATACGCAGTATTTT.

This clonotype was observed at least ten times. The chain links TRBV18 to TRBJ1-1, with D maybe TRBD1 (5 bases). This CDR3 spans 14 amino acids. CDR1 and CDR2 from the germline V gene are KGHSH and LQKENI. V lost 3 bases and J 1 base, leaving 9 bases between the germline ends. CDR3: CASSPGASNTEAFF. The CDR3, as DNA: TGTGCCAGCTCACCCGGGGCGTCGAACACTGAAGCTTTCTTT.

This clonotype was seen many times. The V and J genes are TRBV12-3 or TRBV12-4 and TRBJ1-2; 7 positions match TRBD1. With 6 bases clipped from V and 5 bases from J, the junction kept 12 bases outside the gene matches. The length of the CDR3 is 15 residues. The CDR3: CASRSRDRGQYGYTF. CDR3 DNA sequence: TGTGCCAGCAGAAGCAGGGACAGAGGGCAATATGGCTACACCTTC.

This clonotype was recorded at least ten times. CDR3 region: CSARDLTSTDTQYF. The CDR3 nucleotides read TGCAGTGCTAGAGACCTAACTAGCACAGATACGCAGTATTTT. The rearrangement joins TRBV20-1 to TRBJ2-3; D is unresolved. Trimming left V 0 bases short and J 0 bases short, with 7 bases between. Germline assignment: CDR1 DFQATT and CDR2 SNEGSKA (reference sequence). CDR3 length: 14 residues.

In its sample, this clonotype was seen many times. The rearrangement joins TRBV7-6 to TRBJ2-6, with a weak D call TRBD1 (5 bases). The length of the CDR3 is 16 residues. V gave up 1 base and J gave up 0 bases, with 7 bases separating them. Germline loops: CDR1 SGHVS, CDR2 FNYEAQ. This CDR3 is CASSLGGYSGANVLTF. In nucleotides, the CDR3 is TGTGCCAGCAGCTTAGGGGGCTACTCTGGGGCCAACGTCCTGACTTTC. Looking up the rest from reference TRBV7-6 and TRBJ2-6 gives the full variable domain: GAGVSQSPRYKVTKRGQDVALRCDPISGHVSLYWYRQALGQGPEFLTYFNYEAQQDKSGLPNDRFSAERPEGSISTLTIQRTEQRDSAMYRCASSLGGYSGANVLTFGAGSRLTVL.

The table lists this clonotype with many counts. The CDR3 here is CASSQELVGETQYF. CDR3 DNA sequence: TGTGCCAGCAGCCAAGAACTAGTCGGGGAGACCCAGTACTTC. The rearrangement uses TRBV14 and TRBJ2-5; the D gene is possibly TRBD2 (5 bases). Trimming removed 0 bases from V and 5 bases from J, with 10 bases in between. CDR1 and CDR2 (germline): SGHDN, FVKESK. CDR3 length: 14 amino acids.

This clonotype was detected many times. The rearrangement links TRBV20-1 to TRBJ2-7; TRBD2 agrees at 10 bases. Germline CDR1 reads DFQATT; CDR2 reads SNEGSKA (reference sequence). Trimming at V came to 1 base and at J to 3 bases, leaving 12 bases not matched to a gene. The CDR3 is made up of 17 amino acids. CDR3 loop: CSARANRGLAENYEQYF. CDR3 bases: TGCAGTGCTAGAGCTAATCGAGGACTAGCGGAGAACTACGAGCAGTACTTC.

There are many counts of this clonotype. Here the CDR3 reads CASSRQGLNTEAFF. The CDR3 coding sequence is TGTGCCAGCTCTCGACAGGGGCTGAACACTGAAGCTTTCTTT. The chain recombines TRBV18 with TRBJ1-1; 8 bases line up with TRBD1. Per germline, CDR1 KGHSH and CDR2 LQKENI. The CDR3 loop spans 14 amino acids. The V segment lost 6 bases and the J segment 0 bases; nucleotides outside the gene matches: 3.

This clonotype was detected ten times or more. The genes are TRBV7-9 and TRBJ1-3; perhaps TRBD1 as D (6 bases). Trimming took 3 bases from V and 4 from J, leaving 10 bases between them. The CDR3 spans 14 residues. Germline V gene data show CDR1 as SEHNR and CDR2 as FQNEAQ (reference sequence). Here the CDR3 reads CASSFPGAGNTIYF. In nucleotides, the CDR3 is TGTGCCAGCAGCTTCCCGGGGGCAGGAAACACCATATATTTT.

The table lists this clonotype with many counts. V is TRBV4-1 and J is TRBJ1-5; D uncertain. Germline-derived CDR1 and CDR2 are MGHRA and YSYEKL. Trimming left V 6 bases short and J 1 base short, with 13 bases between. The CDR3 spans 15 residues. This CDR3 is CASRAGFASNQPQHF. In DNA form, the CDR3 reads TGCGCCAGCAGAGCGGGGTTTGCGAGCAATCAGCCCCAGCATTTT.

This clonotype has a count of ten or more. The CDR3 DNA follows: TGCAGTGCTAGAGATCGAAGGAGGGACACCGGGGAGCTGTTTTTT. Amino acids: CSARDRRRDTGELFF. This rearrangement joins TRBV20-1 to TRBJ2-2; tentative D call: TRBD2 (6 bases). The CDR3 length is 15 residues. Germline CDR1 is DFQATT and CDR2 is SNEGSKA (reference sequence). Trimming shortened V by 0 bases and J by 3 bases, and 11 bases separated the two germline ends.

Many counts were recorded for this clonotype. This chain joins TRBV20-1 and TRBJ2-1; 9 bases agree with TRBD2. The CDR3 covers 17 residues. The germline V gene has CDR1 DFQATT and CDR2 SNEGSKA (reference sequence). The ends lost 1 base at V and 4 bases at J; junction bases unmatched: 11. The CDR3 DNA sequence: TGCAGTGCTAGAGTCGGCGGACTAGCGAGACAATACAATGAGCAGTTCTTC. Translated, it gives CSARVGGLARQYNEQFF.

In this sample, this clonotype turned up many times. CDR3 amino acids: CASSVGTGNEQYF. The CDR3 bases are TGTGCCAGCAGCGTCGGGACAGGGAACGAGCAGTACTTC. The gene calls are TRBV7-6 and TRBJ2-7; 9 nucleotides match TRBD1. Unmatched junction bases numbered 4, after V lost 5 bases and J lost 5 bases. CDR1 is SGHVS and CDR2 is FNYEAQ in the germline V gene. This CDR3 is 13 amino acids long.

This clonotype was recorded many times. The chain couples TRBV7-2 to TRBJ1-4; D is unresolved. CDR1 is SGHTA and CDR2 is FQGNSA in the germline V gene. The CDR3 runs to 16 residues. Trimming took off 6 bases at V and 0 bases at J, with 14 bases between the two ends. The CDR3 loop is CASSSQTHATNEKLFF. The CDR3, as DNA: TGTGCCAGCAGTTCCCAGACTCATGCAACTAATGAAAAACTGTTTTTT.

In its sample, this clonotype was seen many times. The gene calls are TRBV7-2 and TRBJ2-1; D is possibly TRBD1 or TRBD2 (5 bases each). Trimming took 1 base from V and 6 from J, leaving 13 bases between them. Germline-derived CDR1 and CDR2 are SGHTA and FQGNSA. The CDR3 sequence is 15 residues long. The CDR3 nucleotides read TGTGCCAGCAGCTTAGGACTGGGGGTGTCCAATGAGCAGTTCTTC. Translating it yields CASSLGLGVSNEQFF.

In its sample, this clonotype was seen many times. The chain has TRBV7-2 and TRBJ2-4; a possible D gene is TRBD2 (7 bases). Deletions cut 5 bases from V and 8 bases from J, with 16 bases between. The CDR3 is 14 residues long. CDR1 is SGHTA and CDR2 is FQGNSA in the germline V gene. CDR3 coding DNA: TGTGCCAGCAGCCCCGGGGGGCAGGAGCACATTCAGTACTTC. Protein product: CASSPGGQEHIQYF.

This clonotype has at least ten counts. This chain links TRBV27 with TRBJ1-5; a possible D gene is TRBD1 (6 bases). This CDR3 contains 15 residues. Germline assignment: CDR1 MNHEY and CDR2 SMNVEV (reference sequence). Trimming removed 5 bases at V and 6 bases at J, with 17 bases between. The CDR3 DNA reads as TGTGCCAGCAGTCCCCTCGGGCCAGGGGCTCAGCCCCAGCATTTT. It translates to CASSPLGPGAQPQHF.